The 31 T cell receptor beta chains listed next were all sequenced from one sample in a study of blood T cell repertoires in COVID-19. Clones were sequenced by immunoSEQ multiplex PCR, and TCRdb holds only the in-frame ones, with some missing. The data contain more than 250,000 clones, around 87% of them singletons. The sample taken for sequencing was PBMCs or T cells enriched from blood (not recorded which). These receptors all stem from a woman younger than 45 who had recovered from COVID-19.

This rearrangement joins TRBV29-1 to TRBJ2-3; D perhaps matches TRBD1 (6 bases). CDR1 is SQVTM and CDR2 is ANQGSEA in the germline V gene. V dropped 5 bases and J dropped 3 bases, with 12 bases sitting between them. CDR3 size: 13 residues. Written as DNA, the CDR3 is TGCAGCGTTCTCACAGGGATGACAGATACGCAGTATTTT. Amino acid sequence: CSVLTGMTDTQYF.

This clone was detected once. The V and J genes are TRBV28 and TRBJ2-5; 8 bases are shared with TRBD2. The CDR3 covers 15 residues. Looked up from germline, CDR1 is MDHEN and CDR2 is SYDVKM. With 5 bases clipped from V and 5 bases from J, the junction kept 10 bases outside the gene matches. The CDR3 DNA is TGTGCCAGCAGTCTCCCCGGGACTAGGGGTGAGACCCAGTACTTC. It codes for CASSLPGTRGETQYF.

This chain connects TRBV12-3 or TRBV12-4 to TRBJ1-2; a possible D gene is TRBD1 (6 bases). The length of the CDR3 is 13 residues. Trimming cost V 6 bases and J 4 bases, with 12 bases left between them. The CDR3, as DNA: TGTGCCAGCAGGTCGACAGGTCCCTATGGCTACACCTTC. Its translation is CASRSTGPYGYTF.

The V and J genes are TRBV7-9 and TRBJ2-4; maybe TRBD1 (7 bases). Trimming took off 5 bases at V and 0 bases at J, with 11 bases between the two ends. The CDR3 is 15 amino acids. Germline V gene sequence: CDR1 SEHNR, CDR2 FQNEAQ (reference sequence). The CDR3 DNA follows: TGTGCCAGCAGCCGGGGGACAGAAGCCAAAAACATTCAGTACTTC. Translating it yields CASSRGTEAKNIQYF.

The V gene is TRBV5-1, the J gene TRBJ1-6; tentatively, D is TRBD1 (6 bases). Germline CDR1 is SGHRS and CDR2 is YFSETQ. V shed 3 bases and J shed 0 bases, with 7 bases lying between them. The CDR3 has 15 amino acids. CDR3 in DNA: TGCGCCAGCAGCTCAGGGGCCTCCTATAATTCACCCCTCCACTTT. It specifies CASSSGASYNSPLHF.

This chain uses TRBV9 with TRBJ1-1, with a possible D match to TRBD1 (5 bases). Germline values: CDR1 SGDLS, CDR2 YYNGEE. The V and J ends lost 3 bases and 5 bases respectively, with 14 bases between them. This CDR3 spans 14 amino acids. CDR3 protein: CASSARWGGTEAFF. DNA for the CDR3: TGTGCCAGCAGCGCCCGCTGGGGGGGGACTGAAGCTTTCTTT.

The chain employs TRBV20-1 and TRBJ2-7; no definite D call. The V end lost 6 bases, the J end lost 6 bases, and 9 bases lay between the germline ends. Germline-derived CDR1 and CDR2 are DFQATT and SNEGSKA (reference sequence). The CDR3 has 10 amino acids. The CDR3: CSARAPEQYF. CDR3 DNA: TGCAGTGCGCGTGCTCCCGAGCAGTACTTC.

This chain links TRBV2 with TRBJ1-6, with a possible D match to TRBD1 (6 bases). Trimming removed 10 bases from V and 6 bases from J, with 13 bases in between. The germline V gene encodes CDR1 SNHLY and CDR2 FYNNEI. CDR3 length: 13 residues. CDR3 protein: CANKDSFNSPLHF. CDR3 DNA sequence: TGTGCCAACAAGGACAGTTTTAATTCACCCCTCCACTTT. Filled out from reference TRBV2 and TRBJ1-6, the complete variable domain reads EPEVTQTPSHQVTQMGQEVILRCVPISNHLYFYWYRQILGQKVEFLVSFYNNEISEKSEIFDDQFSVERPDGSNFTLKIRSTKLEDSAMYFCANKDSFNSPLHFGNGTRLTVT.

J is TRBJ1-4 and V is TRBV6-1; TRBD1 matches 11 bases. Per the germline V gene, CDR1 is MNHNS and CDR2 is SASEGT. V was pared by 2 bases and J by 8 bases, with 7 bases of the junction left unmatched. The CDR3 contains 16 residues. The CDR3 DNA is TGTGCCAGCAGTGAATTCTCCGGGACAGGGGGGGAAAAACTGTTTTTT. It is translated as CASSEFSGTGGEKLFF.

The CDR3 nucleotides read TGTGCCAGCAGTCAGGGTTCGACAGATTCACCCCTCCACTTT. Protein: CASSQGSTDSPLHF. V and J are TRBV7-3 and TRBJ1-6; a weak D match, TRBD1 (5 bases). The CDR3 is made up of 14 amino acids. CDR1 and CDR2 (germline): SGHTA, FQGTGA. The germline V and J ends were trimmed by 6 bases and 8 bases, with 14 bases remaining between them.

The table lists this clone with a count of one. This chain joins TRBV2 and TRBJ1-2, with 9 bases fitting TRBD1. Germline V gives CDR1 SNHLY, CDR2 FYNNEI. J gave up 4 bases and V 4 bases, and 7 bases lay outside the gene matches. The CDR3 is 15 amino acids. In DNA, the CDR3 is TGTGCCAGCAGTGTAACAGGGGGCGTGGGCTATGGCTACACCTTC. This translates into CASSVTGGVGYGYTF.

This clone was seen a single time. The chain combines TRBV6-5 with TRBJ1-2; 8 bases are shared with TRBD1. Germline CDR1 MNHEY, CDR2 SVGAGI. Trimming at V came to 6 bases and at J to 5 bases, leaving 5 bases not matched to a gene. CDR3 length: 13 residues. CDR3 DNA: TGTGCCAGCAGGATGACAGGGGTATATGGCTACACCTTC. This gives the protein CASRMTGVYGYTF.

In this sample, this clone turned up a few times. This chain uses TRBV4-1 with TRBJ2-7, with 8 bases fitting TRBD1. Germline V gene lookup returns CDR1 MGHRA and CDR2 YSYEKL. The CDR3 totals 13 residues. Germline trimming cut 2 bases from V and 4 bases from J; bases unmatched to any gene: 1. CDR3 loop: CASSQWTGYEQYF. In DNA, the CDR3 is TGCGCCAGCAGCCAATGGACAGGGTACGAGCAGTACTTC.

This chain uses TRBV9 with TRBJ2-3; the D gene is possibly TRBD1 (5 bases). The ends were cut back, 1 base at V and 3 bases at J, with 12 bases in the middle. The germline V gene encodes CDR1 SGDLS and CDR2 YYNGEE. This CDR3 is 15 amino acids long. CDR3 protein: CASSVSRQWTDTQYF. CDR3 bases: TGTGCCAGCAGCGTATCGAGACAGTGGACAGATACGCAGTATTTT.

CDR3 protein: CASSVDSLPNSPLHF. CDR3 sequence (DNA): TGTGCCAGCAGCGTAGACAGCTTGCCGAATTCACCCCTCCACTTT. The chain recombines TRBV9 with TRBJ1-6, with D uncertain. The V and J ends lost 0 bases and 7 bases respectively, with 11 bases between them. CDR3 length: 15 residues. Per germline, CDR1 SGDLS and CDR2 YYNGEE.

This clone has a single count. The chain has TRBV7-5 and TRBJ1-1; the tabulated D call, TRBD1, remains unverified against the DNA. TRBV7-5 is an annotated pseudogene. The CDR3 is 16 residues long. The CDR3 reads CVRSFLVQGPNTEAFF. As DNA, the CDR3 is TGTGTCAGAAGCTTCCTCGTCCAGGGGCCGAACACTGAAGCTTTCTTT.

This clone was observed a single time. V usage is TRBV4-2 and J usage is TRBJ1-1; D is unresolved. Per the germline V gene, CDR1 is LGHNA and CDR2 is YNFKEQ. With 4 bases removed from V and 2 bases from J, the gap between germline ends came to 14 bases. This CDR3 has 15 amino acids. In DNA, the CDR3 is TGTGCCAGCAGCCCACGCGGGCGGTTTAACACTGAAGCTTTCTTT. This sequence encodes CASSPRGRFNTEAFF.

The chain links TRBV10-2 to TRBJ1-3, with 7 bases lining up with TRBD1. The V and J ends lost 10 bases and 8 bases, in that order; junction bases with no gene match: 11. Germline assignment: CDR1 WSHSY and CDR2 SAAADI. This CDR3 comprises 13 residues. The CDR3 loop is CATKTGLEDTIYF. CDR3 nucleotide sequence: TGCGCCACTAAGACAGGGCTGGAGGACACCATATATTTT.

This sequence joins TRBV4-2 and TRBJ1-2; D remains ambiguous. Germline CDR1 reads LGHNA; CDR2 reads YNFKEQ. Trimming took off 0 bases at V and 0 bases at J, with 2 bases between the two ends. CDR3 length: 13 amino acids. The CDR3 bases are TGTGCCAGCAGCCAAGACACTAACTATGGCTACACCTTC. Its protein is CASSQDTNYGYTF.

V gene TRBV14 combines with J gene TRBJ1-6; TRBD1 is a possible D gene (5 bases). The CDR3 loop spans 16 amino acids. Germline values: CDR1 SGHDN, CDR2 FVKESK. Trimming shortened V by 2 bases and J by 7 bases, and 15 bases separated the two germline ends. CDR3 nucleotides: TGTGCCAGCAGCCAAAATTACCGGGGACTCAATTCACCCCTCCACTTT. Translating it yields CASSQNYRGLNSPLHF.

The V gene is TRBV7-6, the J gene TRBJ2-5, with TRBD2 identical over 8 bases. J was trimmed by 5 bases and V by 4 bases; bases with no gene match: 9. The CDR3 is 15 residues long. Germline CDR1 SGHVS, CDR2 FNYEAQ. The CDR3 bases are TGTGCCAGCAGCTCGCGGGGGGTATTTGGGGAGACCCAGTACTTC. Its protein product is CASSSRGVFGETQYF.

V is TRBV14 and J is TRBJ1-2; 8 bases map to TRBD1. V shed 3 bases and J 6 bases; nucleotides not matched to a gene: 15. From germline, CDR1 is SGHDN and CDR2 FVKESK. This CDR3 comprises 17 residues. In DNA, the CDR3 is TGTGCCAGCAGCCACGACAGGGGCCGCGGGTACGAAAATGGCTACACCTTC. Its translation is CASSHDRGRGYENGYTF. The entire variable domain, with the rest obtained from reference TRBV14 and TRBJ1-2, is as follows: EAGVTQFPSHSVIEKGQTVTLRCDPISGHDNLYWYRRVMGKEIKFLLHFVKESKQDESGMPNNRFLAERTGGTYSTLKVQPAELEDSGVYFCASSHDRGRGYENGYTFGSGTRLTVV.

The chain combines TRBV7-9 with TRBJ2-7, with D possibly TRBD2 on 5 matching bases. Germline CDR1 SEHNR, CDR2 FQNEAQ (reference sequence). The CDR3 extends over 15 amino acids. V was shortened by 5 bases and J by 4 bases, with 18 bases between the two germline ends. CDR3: CASSLFGDRGYEQYF. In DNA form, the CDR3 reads TGTGCCAGCAGCCTTTTCGGTGATCGGGGATACGAGCAGTACTTC. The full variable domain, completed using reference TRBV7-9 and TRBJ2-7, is DTGVSQNPRHKITKRGQNVTFRCDPISEHNRLYWYRQTLGQGPEFLTYFQNEAQLEKSRLLSDRFSAERPKGSFSTLEIQRTEQGDSAMYLCASSLFGDRGYEQYFGPGTRLTVT.

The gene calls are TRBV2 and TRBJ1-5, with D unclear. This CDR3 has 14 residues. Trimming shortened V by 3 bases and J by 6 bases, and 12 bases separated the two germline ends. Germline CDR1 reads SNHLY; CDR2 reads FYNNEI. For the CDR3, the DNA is TGTGCCAGCAGTGAGCCCCCCCTAAGTCAGCCCCAGCATTTT. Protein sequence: CASSEPPLSQPQHF. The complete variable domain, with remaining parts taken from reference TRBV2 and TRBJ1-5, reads EPEVTQTPSHQVTQMGQEVILRCVPISNHLYFYWYRQILGQKVEFLVSFYNNEISEKSEIFDDQFSVERPDGSNFTLKIRSTKLEDSAMYFCASSEPPLSQPQHFGDGTRLSIL.

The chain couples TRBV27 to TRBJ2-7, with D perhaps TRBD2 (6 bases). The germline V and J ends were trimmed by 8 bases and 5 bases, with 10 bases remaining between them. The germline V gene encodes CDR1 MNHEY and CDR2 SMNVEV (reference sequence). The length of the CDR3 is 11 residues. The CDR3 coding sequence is TGTGCCAGCGCGACTAGAGACGAGCAGTACTTC. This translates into CASATRDEQYF.

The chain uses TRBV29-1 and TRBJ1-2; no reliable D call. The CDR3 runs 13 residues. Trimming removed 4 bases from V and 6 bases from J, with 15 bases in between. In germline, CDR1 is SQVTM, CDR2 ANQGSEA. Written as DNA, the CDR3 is TGCAGCGTTGCGACATGGACTGCCGATGGCTACACCTTC. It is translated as CSVATWTADGYTF.

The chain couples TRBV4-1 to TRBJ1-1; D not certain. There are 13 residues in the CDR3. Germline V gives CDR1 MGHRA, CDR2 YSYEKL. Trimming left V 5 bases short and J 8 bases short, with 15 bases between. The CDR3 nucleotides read TGCGCCAGCAGCGCGGTCTCAGCTATAGAAGCTTTCTTT. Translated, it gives CASSAVSAIEAFF.

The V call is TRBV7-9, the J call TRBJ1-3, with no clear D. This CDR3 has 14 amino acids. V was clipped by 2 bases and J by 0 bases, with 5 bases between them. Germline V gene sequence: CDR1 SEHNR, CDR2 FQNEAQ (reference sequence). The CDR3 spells CASSLYVSGNTIYF. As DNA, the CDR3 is TGTGCCAGCAGCTTATATGTCTCTGGAAACACCATATATTTT.

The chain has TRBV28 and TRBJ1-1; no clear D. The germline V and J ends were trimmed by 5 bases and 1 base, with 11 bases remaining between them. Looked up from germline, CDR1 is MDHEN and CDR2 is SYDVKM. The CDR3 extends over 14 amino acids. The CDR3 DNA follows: TGTGCCAGCAGTCCCGGGGAGGGGAACACTGAAGCTTTCTTT. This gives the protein CASSPGEGNTEAFF.

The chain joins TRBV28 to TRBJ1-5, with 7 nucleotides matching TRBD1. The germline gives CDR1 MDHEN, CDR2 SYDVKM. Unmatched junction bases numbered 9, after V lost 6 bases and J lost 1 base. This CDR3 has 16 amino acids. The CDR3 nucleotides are TGTGCCAGCAGCCTCAGGCCAGGGGGAAGCAATCAGCCCCAGCATTTT. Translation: CASSLRPGGSNQPQHF.

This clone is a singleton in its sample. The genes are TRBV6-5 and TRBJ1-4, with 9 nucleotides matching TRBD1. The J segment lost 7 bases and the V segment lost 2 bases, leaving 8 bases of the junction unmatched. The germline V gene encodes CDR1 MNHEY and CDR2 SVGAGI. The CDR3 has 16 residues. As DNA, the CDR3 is TGTGCCAGCAGTTACCACGCGGGGACAGGGATTGAAAAACTGTTTTTT. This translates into CASSYHAGTGIEKLFF.